Listed here are 13 T cell receptor beta chains from one sample, sequenced in a study of OX40 agonist ivuxolimab in advanced cancers. Only in-frame clones appear in the TCRdb table, and some are missing; sequencing was by immunoSEQ multiplex PCR. Of roughly 100,000 clones listed, approximately 92% are singletons. The sample in question was CD4+ or CD8+ T cells sorted from blood, obtained in a trial of the OX40 agonist ivuxolimab. The receptors derive from an adult with an advanced solid tumor such as melanoma, head and neck, liver or kidney cancer.

DNA for the CDR3: TGTGCCAGCAGCTTCGAGGCGGTGAGCTCCTACAATGAGCAGTTCTTC. Its translation is CASSFEAVSSYNEQFF. The V call is TRBV7-6, the J call TRBJ2-1; D gene unclear. From germline, CDR1 is SGHVS and CDR2 FNYEAQ. V dropped 3 bases and J dropped 0 bases, with 12 bases sitting between them. This CDR3 contains 16 residues.

The V gene is TRBV10-1, the J gene TRBJ2-1; 12 bases fit TRBD2. The CDR3 has 14 amino acids. V dropped 5 bases and J dropped 8; count of bases not matched to a gene: 4. In germline, CDR1 is WNHNN, CDR2 SYGVQD (reference sequence). The CDR3 bases are TGCGCCAGCAGTCGACTAGCGGGAGTCGATGAGCAGTTCTTC. Translation: CASSRLAGVDEQFF.

The J gene is TRBJ2-3, the V gene TRBV6-6; a weak D match, TRBD2 (6 bases). CDR1 and CDR2 (germline): MNHNY, SVGAGI (reference sequence). This CDR3 contains 12 residues. Trimming cost V 11 bases and J 7 bases, with 16 bases left between them. CDR3 residues: CAGSGGPHTQYF. The CDR3 DNA follows: TGTGCCGGCTCCGGAGGGCCACATACGCAGTATTTT.

The gene calls are TRBV27 and TRBJ1-1; no clear D gene. The CDR3 runs 13 residues. V shed 5 bases and J shed 2 bases, with 9 bases lying between them. Germline lookup yields CDR1 MNHEY and CDR2 SMNVEV (reference sequence). The CDR3 bases are TGTGCCAGCAGTCCTCAGAGAAACACTGAAGCTTTCTTT. This codes for CASSPQRNTEAFF.

The V and J genes are TRBV19 and TRBJ2-1, with 7 bases identical to TRBD2. V trimming: 1 base; J trimming: 6 bases; junction bases outside the gene matches: 6. Germline CDR1 and CDR2: LNHDA and SQIVND (reference sequence). This CDR3 is built from 15 residues. This CDR3 reads CASSIGGRGRNEQFF. DNA of the CDR3: TGTGCCAGTAGTATAGGGGGGAGGGGACGCAATGAGCAGTTCTTC.

The chain employs TRBV5-8 and TRBJ1-2; D is undetermined. The CDR3 is 10 residues long. V was shortened by 2 bases and J by 12 bases, with 8 bases between the two germline ends. Looked up from germline, CDR1 is SGHTS and CDR2 is YDEGEE. For the CDR3, the DNA is TGTGCCAGCAGCTTTAATAGAAACACCTTC. Translated, it gives CASSFNRNTF.

In this sample, this clone turned up a few times. The chain carries TRBV2 and TRBJ1-5, with no clear D. The CDR3 covers 13 residues. CDR1 is SNHLY, CDR2 FYNNEI, per germline. The ends were cut back, 4 bases at V and 5 bases at J, with 9 bases in the middle. The CDR3 region is CASSARYDQPQHF. Here the CDR3 DNA reads TGTGCCAGCAGTGCCCGATATGATCAGCCCCAGCATTTT.

The V gene is TRBV6-5, the J gene TRBJ2-3; TRBD1 matches at 7 bases. The ends lost 4 bases at V and 1 base at J; junction bases unmatched: 2. Germline-derived CDR1 and CDR2 are MNHEY and SVGAGI. This CDR3 contains 14 residues. CDR3 nucleotides: TGTGCCAGCAGTTTAACAGGGGGCACAGATACGCAGTATTTT. It yields the protein CASSLTGGTDTQYF.

The CDR3 sequence is CASTIPDREAFF. CDR3 DNA sequence: TGTGCCAGCACGATCCCGGACCGAGAAGCTTTCTTT. The chain recombines TRBV6-5 with TRBJ1-1, with unresolved D. This CDR3 contains 12 residues. Germline V gene lookup returns CDR1 MNHEY and CDR2 SVGAGI. Trimming removed 7 bases at V and 8 bases at J, with 14 bases between.

The V call is TRBV7-6, the J call TRBJ2-7; 8 bases line up with TRBD1. V gave up 5 bases and J gave up 0 bases; unmatched junction bases: 6. The V gene's germline CDR1 is SGHVS and CDR2 FNYEAQ. The CDR3 runs to 15 residues. The CDR3 sequence is CASSPGTGSSYEQYF. The CDR3 bases are TGTGCCAGCAGCCCCGGGACAGGTAGCTCCTACGAGCAGTACTTC.

The gene calls are TRBV27 and TRBJ1-2; unclear D gene. Germline CDR1 MNHEY, CDR2 SMNVEV (reference sequence). This CDR3 is built from 13 residues. The V end was cut by 0 bases, the J end by 6 bases, with 8 bases between. CDR3 protein: CASSLSKWNGYTF. The CDR3 DNA reads as TGTGCCAGCAGTTTATCCAAATGGAATGGCTACACCTTC.

This CDR3 is CASSYEAGKSYEQYF. The CDR3 DNA reads as TGTGCCAGCAGTTACGAGGCAGGGAAGTCCTACGAGCAGTACTTC. The V call is TRBV6-5, the J call TRBJ2-7, with TRBD1 as a possible D gene (5 bases). The V end lost 2 bases, the J end lost 1 base, and 12 bases lay between the germline ends. This CDR3 contains 15 residues. Germline V gene lookup returns CDR1 MNHEY and CDR2 SVGAGI.

The chain carries TRBV29-1 and TRBJ1-2, with 8 positions matching TRBD1. The ends lost 6 bases at V and 0 bases at J; junction bases unmatched: 6. Germline CDR1 reads SQVTM; CDR2 reads ANQGSEA. This CDR3 is 14 amino acids long. The CDR3 DNA reads TGCAGCGTGTCGGACAGGGACCCTAACTATGGCTACACCTTC. Translating gives CSVSDRDPNYGYTF.